This TCR beta chain was obtained from a study of shared clonotypes between healthy human individuals (dated by TCRdb to 2019 to 2021). Background for the entire study: Two women and three men aged 18 to 49 years were included in the cohort. Each donor's leukapheresis produced roughly between about 0.85 and 10 billion PBMCs. Blood TCR repertoires of five healthy adults were deeply sequenced to estimate repertoire size and the extent of clonotype sharing between individuals. For each donor, CD4 naive and CD4 memory were each run on three plates, CD8 naive on two plates, and CD8 memory on one plate. Libraries were prepared and TCR repertoires were sequenced by different laboratories using diverse techniques, in order to increase sequencing depth and limit assay-specific biases. What the authors observed across the whole study: Because the study included a small number of donors, the genetic and exposure-history diversity represented was limited. Higher generation probabilities were observed for clonotypes shared by all four sorted-subset donors than for non-shared clonotypes. Rarefaction of sorted-subset datasets indicated incomplete sequencing despite the large sequencing depth. Pairwise subsampling indicated that sequencing depth was expected to affect the degree of clonotype sharing among donors. Across several donors, approximately 5% of naive CD4, roughly 3.8% of naive CD8, 2% to 2.5% of memory CD4, and about 0.4% of memory CD8 clonotypes were shared. Only blood was sampled, and tissue TCR repertoires likely differ from those in blood. Larger estimated clonotype richness was generally found for naive subsets than for memory subsets.

With regard to this clone: Its antigen is still unknown. No base qualities exist here, and no much larger clone lies one base off it.

Trimming at the junction amounts to 4 bases on V and 7 bases on J, and the germline ends lie 11 bases apart. CDR1 is given as PRHDT and CDR2 as FYEKMQ, both from the germline V gene (reference sequence). The CDR3 sequence holds 13 residues, the cysteine and phenylalanine included. This entry keeps only the CDR3 DNA: 39 bases, framed from base 1. TCR CDR3 regions were amplified from genomic DNA by multiplex PCR using the deep immunoSEQ assay. Genomic DNA extracted from each cell subset was distributed evenly over all wells of several immunoSEQ 96-well plates, and each plate served as one replicate. For sorted subsets, approximately 210 ng genomic DNA, equal to 25,000 to 35,000 T cell genomes, was loaded into each replicate PCR. The purified libraries were quantified using a Qubit 3.0 fluorometer, sized with a Bioanalyzer 2100, and then quantified again using the KAPA Library Quantification kit. Every immunoSEQ 96-well plate was sequenced on a dedicated single-read 150-cycle Illumina NextSeq 550 flow cell. Under the source paper's analysis protocol: Because the immunoSEQ output included only junctional sequences and no quality scores, the filtering could not be the same as the filtering used for full-length reads. Sequences were annotated with PyIR, a Python wrapper for IgBLAST v1.9, and V/J genes and CDR3 were assigned using IMGT germline references. Reads were filtered out if the reads had weak V/J assignments (E-value above 1e-6), no CDR3, stop codons, out-of-frame junctions, or ambiguous translated residues. V3J clonotypes were defined by identical inferred V gene, J gene, and CDR3 amino acid sequence. To compute the percentage overlap between repertoires, the number of shared unique clonotypes was divided by the size of the smaller repertoire. Richness of each repertoire was evaluated using RTK rarefaction, the Chao1 estimator, and Recon v2.1 estimates of unobserved clonotypes. Generation probabilities for all TCRbeta clonotypes obtained by the gDNA method from a few donors were computed using OLGA. The table was pulled from immuneACCESS by TCRdb, which kept in-frame rearrangements only. Such tables lose some clones; where checked, under half of the loss comes from unresolved V genes, and the rest has no known cause. Clone size and the V and J calls come from that table; the DNA yielded D and trimming. Present in this sample are around 2,100,000 clones, about 95% of which were seen just once. The ten biggest clones cover around 1.2% of the sample.

For the CD8 naive samples, CD45RO-negative cells were positively selected for CCR7, yielding a CD45RA+CCR7+ population from which TemRA cells were excluded. The donors were healthy, HIV-negative adults who had no recently reported acute infections or vaccinations. Every donor was a Caucasian adult residing in Nashville, Tennessee, USA. After blood collection by leukapheresis, PBMCs were isolated using Ficoll-Histopaque density gradient centrifugation and then cryopreserved in the vapor phase of liquid nitrogen. Purity and quantity of every magnetically sorted T cell population were checked by analytical flow cytometry. From each sorted fraction, genomic DNA was isolated and quantified by UV absorbance on a Nanodrop 2000c.

The clonotype comes from a man between 18 and 35 years old in good health. The V gene is TRBV13 and the J gene is TRBJ1-3; the best D guess is TRBD1, with 6 bases matching. Sequenced material: naive CD8+ T cells sorted from blood. The cell subset or site label of this sample denotes: CD45RA+CCR7+. The encoded CDR3 is CASSSGDLNTIYF. The nucleotide sequence is TGTGCCAGCAGCTCAGGGGATCTGAACACCATATATTTT.